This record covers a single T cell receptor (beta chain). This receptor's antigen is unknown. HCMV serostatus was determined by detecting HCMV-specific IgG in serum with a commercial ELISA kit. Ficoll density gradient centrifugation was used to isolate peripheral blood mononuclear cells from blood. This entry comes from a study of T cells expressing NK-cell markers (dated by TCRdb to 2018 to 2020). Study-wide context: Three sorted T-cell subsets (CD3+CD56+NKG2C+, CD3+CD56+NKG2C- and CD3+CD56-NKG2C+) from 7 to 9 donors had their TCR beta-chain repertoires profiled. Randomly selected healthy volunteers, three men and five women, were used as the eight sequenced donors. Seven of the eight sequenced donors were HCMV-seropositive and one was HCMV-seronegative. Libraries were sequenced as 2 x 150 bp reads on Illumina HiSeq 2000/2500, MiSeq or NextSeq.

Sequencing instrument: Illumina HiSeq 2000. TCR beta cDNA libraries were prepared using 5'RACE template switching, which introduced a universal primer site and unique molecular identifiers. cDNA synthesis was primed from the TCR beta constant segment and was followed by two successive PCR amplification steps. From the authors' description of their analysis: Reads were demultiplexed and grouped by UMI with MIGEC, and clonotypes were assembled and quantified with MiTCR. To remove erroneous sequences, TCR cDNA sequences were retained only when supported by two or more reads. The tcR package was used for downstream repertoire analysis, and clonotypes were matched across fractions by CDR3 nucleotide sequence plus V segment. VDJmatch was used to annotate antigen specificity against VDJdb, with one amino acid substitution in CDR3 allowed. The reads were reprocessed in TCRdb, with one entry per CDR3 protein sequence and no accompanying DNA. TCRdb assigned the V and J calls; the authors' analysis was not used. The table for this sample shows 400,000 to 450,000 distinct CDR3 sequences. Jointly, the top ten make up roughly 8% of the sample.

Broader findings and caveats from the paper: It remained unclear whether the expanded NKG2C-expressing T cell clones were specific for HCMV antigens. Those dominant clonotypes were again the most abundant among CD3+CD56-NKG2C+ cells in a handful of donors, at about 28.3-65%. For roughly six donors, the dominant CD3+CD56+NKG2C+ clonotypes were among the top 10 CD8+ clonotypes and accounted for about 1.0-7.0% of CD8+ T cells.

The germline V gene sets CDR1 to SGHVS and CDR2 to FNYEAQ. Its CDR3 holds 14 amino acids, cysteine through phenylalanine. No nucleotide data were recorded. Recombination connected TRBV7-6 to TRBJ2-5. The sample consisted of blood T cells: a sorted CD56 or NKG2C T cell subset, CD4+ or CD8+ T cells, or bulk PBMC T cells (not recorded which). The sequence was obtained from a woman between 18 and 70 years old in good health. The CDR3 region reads CASRSGRSQETQYF.